This record concerns one T cell receptor (beta chain) sequence. Its target antigen remains unknown. The entry originates in a study of T cells expressing NK-cell markers (dated by TCRdb to 2020 to 2021). Turning to the overall study: Three sorted T-cell subsets (CD3+CD56+NKG2C+, CD3+CD56+NKG2C- and CD3+CD56-NKG2C+) from 8 or 9 donors had their TCR beta-chain repertoires profiled. Among the eight sequenced donors, only one was HCMV-seronegative, while the other seven were HCMV-seropositive. The study sequenced eight donors, all healthy volunteers chosen at random: three men and five women. Illumina HiSeq 2000/2500, MiSeq or NextSeq was used to sequence libraries as 2 x 150 bp reads. Overall study outcomes, separate from this receptor: Those dominant clonotypes were again the most abundant among CD3+CD56-NKG2C+ cells in several donors, at about 28.3-65%. Whether the expanded NKG2C-expressing T cell clones were specific for HCMV antigens remained unclear. In six donors, the dominant CD3+CD56+NKG2C+ clonotypes ranked among the top 10 CD8+ clonotypes, making up about 1.0-7.5% of CD8+ T cells.

Sequencing relied on an Illumina HiSeq 2000. The TCR beta cDNA libraries were made using 5'RACE template switching, a step that added both a universal primer site and unique molecular identifiers. Priming for cDNA synthesis came from the TCR beta constant segment, and two successive PCR amplification steps followed. The source study handled its data this way. Reads were demultiplexed and grouped by UMI with MIGEC, and clonotypes were assembled and quantified with MiTCR. To exclude erroneous sequences, only TCR cDNA sequences supported by at least two reads were retained. Downstream repertoire analysis used the tcR package, and clonotypes were matched across fractions by CDR3 nucleotide sequence plus V segment. Antigen specificity was annotated against VDJdb with VDJmatch, allowing one amino acid substitution in CDR3. Based on TCRdb reprocessing of the reads, there is one entry per CDR3 protein sequence, and DNA is missing. These V and J calls rely on TCRdb rather than the paper's analysis. The record for this sample contains roughly 350,000 distinct CDR3 sequences. Together, the top ten hold 5.2% of the sample.

A commercial ELISA kit detecting HCMV-specific IgG in serum was used to determine HCMV serostatus. Ficoll density gradient centrifugation was used to isolate peripheral blood mononuclear cells from blood. The cysteine opens and the phenylalanine closes a CDR3 of 13 amino acids. Only the protein sequence is given. CDR1 is given as SQVTM and CDR2 as ANQGSEA, both from the germline V gene. The chain joins TRBV29-1 to TRBJ2-1; TCRdb names TRBD1, which stays unverified in the absence of DNA. The receptor comes from a man aged 18-69 years in good health. Source material: blood T cells: a sorted CD56 or NKG2C T cell subset, CD4+ or CD8+ T cells, or bulk PBMC T cells (not recorded which). For the CDR3, the sequence is CSVRLSPEGWQFF.